Sequencing of this T cell receptor beta chain was carried out in a study of breast tumors, draining lymph nodes, adjacent tissues. Whole-study results and caveats: Findings are consistent with lymph node origin and intratumoral expansion of most tumor T cells.

The germline CDR1 and CDR2 sequences are SGHTA and FQGNSA. This CDR3 is 14 amino acids long. The V end lost 1 base, the J end lost 3 bases, and 10 bases lay between the germline ends. This clonotype was counted only a few times. The antigen is unknown. TCRdb fed the multiplex PCR reads into MiXCR, producing one record per CDR3 protein. The repertoire consists of tens of thousands of distinct CDR3 sequences, with approximately 57% occurring once and the leading ten covering approximately 18%. The genes are TRBV7-2 and TRBJ2-7; D is ambiguous. Sequenced sample: breast tumor tissue. The sequence was obtained from a female donor with breast cancer. Some clones in this sample may be carry-over from other donors' samples. DNA for the CDR3: TGTGCCAGCAGCTTAGGAAGTCGGATCTACGAGCAGTACTTC. Protein product: CASSLGSRIYEQYF. Full variable domain (outside the CDR3, taken from reference TRBV7-2 and TRBJ2-7): GAGVSQSPSNKVTEKGKDVELRCDPISGHTALYWYRQSLGQGLEFLIYFQGNSAPDKSGLPSDRFSAERTGGSVSTLTIQRTQQEDSAVYLCASSLGSRIYEQYFGPGTRLTVT.